The 10 T cell receptor beta chains below all came from one sample that was sequenced in a study of blood T cell repertoires in COVID-19. Sequenced by immunoSEQ multiplex PCR; TCRdb stores in-frame clones only, minus some. This sample has over 300,000 clones; roughly 90% occur once, and the top ten carry roughly 1.2%. Sequenced material: peripheral blood. The receptors stem from a man in his forties or fifties with acute or convalescent COVID-19.

The V gene is TRBV10-3, the J gene TRBJ1-3; TRBD1 might be the D (5 bases). Between the trimmed V and J ends, which lost 2 bases and 4 bases, there was a span of 9 bases. The length of the CDR3 is 14 residues. Germline values: CDR1 ENHRY, CDR2 SYGVKD. This CDR3 is CAISEVGEGNTIYF. Written as DNA, the CDR3 is TGTGCCATCAGTGAGGTAGGGGAAGGAAACACCATATATTTT.

CDR3 coding DNA: TGCGCCAGCAGCCAAGGTCAGGGGGTTTTCTACGAGCAGTACTTC. Its translation: CASSQGQGVFYEQYF. The chain links TRBV4-1 to TRBJ2-7, with TRBD1 matching over 7 bases. V dropped 1 base and J dropped 3; count of bases not matched to a gene: 6. Germline CDR1 reads MGHRA; CDR2 reads YSYEKL. CDR3 length: 15 amino acids.

V usage is TRBV30 and J usage is TRBJ1-2, with 8 bases fitting TRBD1. This CDR3 has 12 amino acids. The V gene end was trimmed by 1 base and the J gene end by 5 bases; junction bases not matched to a gene: 0. The germline gives CDR1 GTSNPN, CDR2 SVGIG (reference sequence). The CDR3, as DNA: TGTGCCTGGAGTGGGACAGGGTATGGCTACACCTTC. The encoded protein is CAWSGTGYGYTF. The complete variable domain, with remaining parts taken from reference TRBV30 and TRBJ1-2, reads SQTIHQWPATLVQPVGSPLSLECTVEGTSNPNLYWYRQAAGRGLQLLFYSVGIGQISSEVPQNLSASRPQDRQFILSSKKLLLSDSGFYLCAWSGTGYGYTFGSGTRLTVV.

The chain recombines TRBV27 with TRBJ2-5; 13 bases align to TRBD2. Looked up from germline, CDR1 is MNHEY and CDR2 is SMNVEV (reference sequence). V lost 5 bases to trimming and J lost 7 bases; unmatched junction nucleotides: 13. The length of the CDR3 is 17 residues. The DNA of the CDR3 is TGTGCCAGCAGTCCCCGGACTAGCGGGAGTACAAAGGGGACCCAGTACTTC. Protein product: CASSPRTSGSTKGTQYF.

The rearrangement uses TRBV4-1 and TRBJ1-5; 9 bases line up with TRBD1. Germline V gene sequence: CDR1 MGHRA, CDR2 YSYEKL. The CDR3 is 16 amino acids. V lost 1 base to trimming and J lost 6 bases; unmatched junction nucleotides: 7. CDR3 sequence reads: CASSQVPGQGFQPQHF. The CDR3 region has the DNA TGCGCCAGCAGCCAAGTACCGGGACAGGGATTTCAGCCCCAGCATTTT.

The chain carries TRBV24-1 and TRBJ1-1; TRBD1 matches 8 bases. This CDR3 contains 15 residues. The germline V gene has CDR1 KGHDR and CDR2 SFDVKD. Unmatched junction bases numbered 7, after V lost 4 bases and J lost 4 bases. The CDR3 nucleotides read TGTGCCACCAGTGAGGACAGGGAGAAAGGCACTGAAGCTTTCTTT. It is translated as CATSEDREKGTEAFF.

The table lists this clone with a count of one. The genes are TRBV6-5 and TRBJ2-7; no clear D. Germline CDR1 MNHEY, CDR2 SVGAGI. The CDR3 runs to 13 residues. V lost 0 bases, J lost 5 bases, and 8 bases lay in between. CDR3: CASSYSTDNEQYF. In nucleotides, the CDR3 is TGTGCCAGCAGTTACTCCACAGACAACGAGCAGTACTTC.

J is TRBJ1-5 and V is TRBV4-3; 7 bases are shared with TRBD1. Germline CDR1 and CDR2: LGHNA and YSLEER. CDR3 length: 14 amino acids. Trimming removed 3 bases from V and 2 bases from J; junction bases left unmatched: 1. The CDR3 coding sequence is TGCGCCAGCAGCCAGGGGACAGGCAATCAGCCCCAGCATTTT. Amino acid sequence: CASSQGTGNQPQHF.

The rearrangement links TRBV2 to TRBJ1-6; D is uncertain. CDR1 SNHLY and CDR2 FYNNEI come from the germline V gene. The V and J ends lost 5 bases and 10 bases respectively, with 9 bases between them. This CDR3 is 12 amino acids long. The CDR3 is CASSPTRSPLHF. CDR3 nucleotide sequence: TGTGCCAGCAGTCCAACGCGGTCACCCCTCCACTTT.

The V gene is TRBV28, the J gene TRBJ2-1, with 7 bases lining up with TRBD2. Losses at the gene ends were 5 bases for V and 7 bases for J; bases not matched to a gene: 8. CDR3 length equals 14 residues. Germline CDR1 MDHEN, CDR2 SYDVKM. This CDR3 reads CASSTSVRTNEQFF. CDR3 coding DNA: TGTGCCAGCAGTACTAGCGTACGTACGAATGAGCAGTTCTTC.